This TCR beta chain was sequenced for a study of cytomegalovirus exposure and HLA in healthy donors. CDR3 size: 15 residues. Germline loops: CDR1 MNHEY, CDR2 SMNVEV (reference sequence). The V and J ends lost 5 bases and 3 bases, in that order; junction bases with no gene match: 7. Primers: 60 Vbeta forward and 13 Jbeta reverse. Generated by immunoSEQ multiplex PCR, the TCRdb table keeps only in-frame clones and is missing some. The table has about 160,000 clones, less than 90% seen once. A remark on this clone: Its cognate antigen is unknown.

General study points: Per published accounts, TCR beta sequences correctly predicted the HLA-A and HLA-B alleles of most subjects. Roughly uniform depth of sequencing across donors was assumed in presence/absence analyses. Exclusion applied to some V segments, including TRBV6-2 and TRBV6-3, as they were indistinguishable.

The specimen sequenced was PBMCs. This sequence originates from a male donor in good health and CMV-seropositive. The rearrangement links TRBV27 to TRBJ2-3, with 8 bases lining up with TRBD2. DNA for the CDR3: TGTGCCAGCAGTCGGGGGGGCTGGGAGACAGATACGCAGTATTTT. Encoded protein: CASSRGGWETDTQYF.